This TCR beta chain emerged from a study of T cell responses to AZD1222 COVID-19 vaccine. Produced via immunoSEQ multiplex PCR; TCRdb's table is partial and in-frame only. The data contain approximately 130,000 clones, 65% to 90% of them singletons. Per germline, CDR1 SNHLY and CDR2 FYNNEI. Trimming left V 7 bases short and J 5 bases short, with 18 bases between. This CDR3 contains 15 residues. Findings of the study overall: White British ancestry dominated among donors, who included more females, and clonal diversity was possibly underestimated. Just six AZD1222 recipients were seropositive at baseline. Spike-wide coverage was observed for vaccine-associated CD4 TCRs, with dominant responses at 160-218 and 743-854. Samples come after the peak T cell response, not at day 14.

A note on this clone: Antigen: not known.

This chain uses TRBV2 with TRBJ1-5; possible D gene TRBD1, 6 bases. The source material was peripheral blood, sampled 28 days after the second dose of the MenACWY control vaccine. This clonotype was sampled from an adult who received the MenACWY meningococcal vaccine as a control. The CDR3 loop is CASTPGAGFDQPQHF. In DNA form, the CDR3 reads TGTGCCAGCACCCCAGGGGCAGGGTTCGATCAGCCCCAGCATTTT.